The rows below give T cell receptor beta chains drawn from one sample of a study of cytomegalovirus exposure and HLA in healthy donors. TCRdb keeps only in-frame clones here, not all; method: immunoSEQ multiplex PCR. This table has around 220,000 clones, roughly four fifths appearing once. Sequenced sample: PBMCs. Source of these receptors: a girl aged 2 to 9 in good health and CMV-seronegative. Both conserved end residues are part of each CDR3. The D gene is left open where the match is weak. Clone size is given for some rows only: seen once, a few or many times, or a class if the clone is expanded.

TRBD1	TRBV7-9	TRBJ2-7	few	CASSLGPDRPTSYEQYF	TGTGCCAGCAGCTTAGGCCCGGACAGGCCGACGTCCTACGAGCAGTACTTC
NA	TRBV6-1	TRBJ2-2	NA	CASSEPRETGELFF	TGTGCCAGCAGTGAACCCCGGGAGACCGGGGAGCTGTTTTTT
NA	TRBV30	TRBJ1-1	NA	CAWTRPGETEAFF	TGTGCCTGGACCCGACCCGGGGAGACTGAAGCTTTCTTT
NA	TRBV5-6	TRBJ2-7	few	CASSSYYEQYF	TGTGCCAGCAGCTCTTACTACGAGCAGTACTTC
NA	TRBV10-3	TRBJ2-6	few	CAISESAGTAGANVLTF	TGTGCCATCAGTGAGTCGGCGGGGACAGCTGGGGCCAACGTCCTGACTTTC
TRBD1	TRBV11-2	TRBJ1-4	NA	CASRTGTGGKATNEKLFF	TGTGCCAGCAGGACCGGGACAGGGGGCAAGGCAACTAATGAAAAACTGTTTTTT
TRBD1	TRBV5-6	TRBJ1-2	once	CASSTGVEIYGYTF	TGTGCCAGCAGCACAGGGGTGGAGATATATGGCTACACCTTC
TRBD2	TRBV30	TRBJ2-1	NA	CAWELAGDYEQFF	TGTGCCTGGGAGCTAGCGGGAGATTATGAGCAGTTCTTC
TRBD1	TRBV25-1	TRBJ2-7	NA	CASSDDRGYSYEQYF	TGTGCCAGCAGCGATGACAGGGGCTACTCCTACGAGCAGTACTTC
NA	TRBV18	TRBJ1-3	NA	CASSPPHGQGSGNTIYF	TGTGCCAGCTCACCACCGCACGGTCAGGGCTCTGGAAACACCATATATTTT
NA	TRBV29-1	TRBJ1-1	few	CSVSDTEAFF	TGCAGCGTTTCAGACACTGAAGCTTTCTTT
TRBD1	TRBV7-2	TRBJ1-2	NA	CASSFLRDRGAKYYGYTF	TGTGCCAGCAGCTTCCTTCGGGACAGGGGAGCCAAGTACTATGGCTACACCTTC
NA	TRBV7-9	TRBJ2-7	few	CSSSKTGSHEQYF	TGTTCCAGCAGCAAGACAGGCTCCCACGAGCAGTACTTC
TRBD1	TRBV19	TRBJ2-7	NA	CASSAGTGGYEQYF	TGTGCCAGTAGTGCGGGGACAGGGGGGTACGAGCAGTACTTC
TRBD2	TRBV6-1	TRBJ2-5	NA	CASSPAGGQETQYF	TGTGCCAGCAGTCCGGCGGGGGGCCAAGAGACCCAGTACTTC
NA	TRBV6-1	TRBJ1-1	NA	CASGRGGQADTEAFF	TGTGCCAGCGGTAGAGGGGGTCAGGCGGACACTGAAGCTTTCTTT
NA	TRBV6-5	TRBJ1-2	NA	CASSYSRGLGYTF	TGTGCCAGCAGTTACTCGAGAGGGTTAGGCTACACCTTC
NA	TRBV6-6	TRBJ1-1	few	CASSQGVVNTEAFF	TGTGCCAGCAGCCAAGGGGTGGTGAACACTGAAGCTTTCTTT
NA	TRBV19	TRBJ2-1	NA	CASSIVSQGYNEQFF	TGTGCCAGTAGTATAGTATCCCAGGGATACAATGAGCAGTTCTTC
TRBD1	TRBV13	TRBJ2-4	NA	CASSFLGTDKNIQYF	TGTGCCAGCAGCTTTCTAGGGACAGACAAAAACATTCAGTACTTC
NA	TRBV5-1	TRBJ1-1	NA	CASSLKQGLNTEAFF	TGCGCCAGCAGCTTGAAGCAGGGGCTGAACACTGAAGCTTTCTTT
NA	TRBV7-9	TRBJ1-4	NA	CASSSGQGLTNEKLFF	TGTGCCAGCAGCTCAGGGCAGGGGTTGACTAATGAAAAACTGTTTTTT
TRBD1	TRBV5-5	TRBJ2-5	NA	CASSPGTAAETQYF	TGTGCCAGCAGCCCGGGGACAGCAGCGGAGACCCAGTACTTC
TRBD2	TRBV5-4	TRBJ2-1	NA	CASSGRGNEQFF	TGTGCCAGCAGCGGGAGGGGAAATGAGCAGTTCTTC
TRBD1	TRBV27	TRBJ1-2	NA	CASSPPGQGFYGYTF	TGTGCCAGCAGTCCTCCGGGACAGGGATTCTATGGCTACACCTTC